This T cell receptor beta chain derives from a study of CD8 T cells in Susac syndrome. Random hexamers were used to reverse transcribe roughly 0.45 to 1 ug of RNA. Each CDR3 protein is one row after TCRdb ran MiXCR on the immunoSEQ multiplex PCR reads. The sample shows roughly 67,000 distinct CDR3 sequences, approximately 94% of them seen only once. Germline values: CDR1 MNHEY, CDR2 SVGAGI. The V gene lost 0 bases and the J gene lost 0 bases, with 14 bases spanning the gap. The CDR3 contains 17 residues. Material for sequencing was CD8+ T cells from PBMCs. The TCR was taken from a human donor with multiple sclerosis. The chain recombines TRBV6-5 with TRBJ1-2; no clear D. The CDR3 region has the DNA TGTGCCAGCAGTTACTCGAGAGGGAGATGGACTAACTATGGCTACACCTTC. This encodes CASSYSRGRWTNYGYTF.